The sequence of this TCR beta chain was determined in a study of early stage breast cancer tumors. Study in general: Around 10-fold was the mean read coverage per sample. Points from the study as a whole: Bulk DNA sequencing of unsorted cells missed chain pairing and markers. Compared with adjacent normal breast tissue, tumors showed 2.5 to 3-fold greater T cell density and higher clonality.

The germline V gene encodes CDR1 KGHSH and CDR2 LQKENI. V lost 0 bases and J 7 bases, leaving 10 bases between the germline ends. The CDR3 is 14 amino acids. About this clone: Antigen: not known.

Assay used: immunoSEQ multiplex PCR; TCRdb lists only in-frame clones, some missing. This table has about 4,800 clones, around 64% appearing once. Sequencing used breast tumor tissue. The receptor was isolated from a person aged 45 to 59 with breast cancer. The rearrangement uses TRBV18 and TRBJ2-1; tentatively, D is TRBD1 (6 bases). CDR3 nucleotides: TGTGCCAGCTCACCACCGACCAGGGGAAATGAGCAGTTCTTC. Translated, it gives CASSPPTRGNEQFF. Full variable domain (outside the CDR3, taken from reference TRBV18 and TRBJ2-1): NAGVMQNPRHLVRRRGQEARLRCSPMKGHSHVYWYRQLPEEGLKFMVYLQKENIIDESGMPKERFSAEFPKEGPSILRIQQVVRGDSAAYFCASSPPTRGNEQFFGPGTRLTVL.